The 21 T cell receptor beta chains given below trace back to one sample, sequenced in a study of metastatic and nonmetastatic thyroid tumors. Among the patients, none had received any treatment before thyroid surgery. TCRdb reassembled clones from the PCR reads with MiXCR. Counted here are fewer than 40,000 clones, approximately 18% occurring once; the ten biggest clones make up 6.2%. Material for sequencing was blood. The receptors shown here come from a male donor with papillary thyroid cancer or a benign thyroid nodule (not recorded which). Some clones in this sample may be carry-over from other donors' samples.

The rearrangement joins TRBV20-1 to TRBJ2-5; 7 bases match TRBD1. The length of the CDR3 is 13 residues. V lost 0 bases and J lost 4; bases outside the gene matches: 2. CDR1 is DFQATT, CDR2 SNEGSKA, per germline (reference sequence). The CDR3 coding sequence is TGCAGTGCTAGAGAGACAGGGCTAGAGACCCAGTACTTC. This codes for CSARETGLETQYF.

The chain recombines TRBV28 with TRBJ2-6; D unclear. Germline V gene sequence: CDR1 MDHEN, CDR2 SYDVKM. Trimming took off 2 bases at V and 0 bases at J, with 11 bases between the two ends. The length of the CDR3 is 17 residues. CDR3 sequence: CASSLLHRSSGANVLTF. In DNA, the CDR3 is TGTGCCAGCAGTTTACTCCACCGGAGCTCTGGGGCCAACGTCCTGACTTTC.

This clone is medium-sized within its sample. V gene TRBV12-3 or TRBV12-4 combines with J gene TRBJ2-7; the D gene is possibly TRBD1 (6 bases). The CDR3 consists of 13 residues. With 3 bases removed from V and 6 bases from J, the gap between germline ends came to 12 bases. The CDR3 here is CASSFGQGSEQYF. In DNA, the CDR3 is TGTGCCAGCAGTTTCGGGCAGGGGAGCGAGCAGTACTTC.

The chain uses TRBV12-3 or TRBV12-4 and TRBJ2-7; D is uncertain. CDR3 size: 12 residues. The germline V and J ends were trimmed by 4 bases and 3 bases, with 7 bases remaining between them. CDR3 DNA sequence: TGTGCCAGCAGTTATGGCCGCTACGAGCAGTACTTC. Protein: CASSYGRYEQYF.

J is TRBJ2-2 and V is TRBV5-8; D is uncertain. Per the germline V gene, CDR1 is SGHTS and CDR2 is YDEGEE. V was clipped by 7 bases and J by 1 base, with 17 bases between them. The CDR3 loop spans 16 amino acids. In nucleotides, the CDR3 is TGTGCCAGCGCGGAACCAGGAACTCGGAACACCGGGGAGCTGTTTTTT. This gives the protein CASAEPGTRNTGELFF.

This rearrangement joins TRBV20-1 to TRBJ1-5; D gene unclear. Trimming took 6 bases from V and 0 from J, leaving 6 bases between them. Germline lookup yields CDR1 DFQATT and CDR2 SNEGSKA (reference sequence). The CDR3 runs 12 residues. DNA for the CDR3: TGCAGTGCCAAATATAGCAATCAGCCCCAGCATTTT. Its translation: CSAKYSNQPQHF.

Ten or more counts support this clone. This rearrangement joins TRBV2 to TRBJ2-5; 16 bases are a match to TRBD2. Per the germline V gene, CDR1 is SNHLY and CDR2 is FYNNEI. V gave up 4 bases and J gave up 4 bases; unmatched junction bases: 3. The length of the CDR3 is 16 residues. The CDR3 is CASSGGLAGGRETQYF. Written as DNA, the CDR3 is TGTGCCAGCAGTGGGGGACTAGCGGGGGGGCGAGAGACCCAGTACTTC.

The sample holds many counts of this clone. The chain carries TRBV24-1 and TRBJ2-5; 8 bases line up with TRBD2. The length of the CDR3 is 16 residues. The V segment lost 5 bases and the J segment 2 bases; nucleotides outside the gene matches: 9. The germline gives CDR1 KGHDR, CDR2 SFDVKD. The CDR3 reads CATSAPGTSSQETQYF. For the CDR3, the DNA is TGTGCCACCAGTGCCCCCGGGACTAGTTCACAAGAGACCCAGTACTTC.

There are many counts of this clone. A read error is possible here, since a much larger clone lies one base away. The chain is built from TRBV28 and TRBJ2-1; D uncertain. The CDR3 loop spans 11 amino acids. Germline loops: CDR1 MDHEN, CDR2 SYDVKM. Trimming took off 8 bases at V and 4 bases at J, with 6 bases between the two ends. The CDR3 DNA reads TGTGCCAGCGGTACGTACAATGAGCAGTTCTTC. Translated, it gives CASGTYNEQFF.

Many counts were recorded for this clone. The sample has other DNA sequences that encode this CDR3 too. This sequence joins TRBV10-3 and TRBJ2-7; 9 bases line up with TRBD2. V shed 11 bases and J 3 bases; nucleotides not matched to a gene: 14. CDR3 length: 15 residues. Germline lookup yields CDR1 ENHRY and CDR2 SYGVKD. The CDR3 DNA follows: TGTGCCTCGCAAGGTAGCGGGAGCTTGCTCTACGAGCAGTACTTC. Its translation: CASQGSGSLLYEQYF.

This clone was recorded many times. The chain uses TRBV6-1 and TRBJ2-1; a possible D gene is TRBD2 (5 bases). The germline V gene encodes CDR1 MNHNS and CDR2 SASEGT. The CDR3 is 14 amino acids. The V gene lost 8 bases and the J gene lost 2 bases, with 13 bases spanning the gap. The CDR3 spells CASLARVAYNEQFF. The CDR3 DNA is TGTGCCAGCTTAGCGAGAGTCGCCTACAATGAGCAGTTCTTC.

A word on this clone: One junction end does not reproduce the germline sequence, and a read error may be involved. V is TRBV5-5 and J is TRBJ2-7, with D possibly TRBD2 on 5 matching bases. CDR3 length: 14 amino acids. The germline V gene has CDR1 SGHKS and CDR2 YYEKEE (reference sequence). This chain's CDR3 is CASSPLGGSDEHYF. CDR3 DNA sequence: TGTGCCAGCAGCCCCCTTGGAGGTTCGGACGAGCACTACTTC.

This clone has a count of ten or more. The gene calls are TRBV4-1 and TRBJ1-6; the match to TRBD1 covers 9 bases. Losses at the gene ends were 1 base for V and 2 bases for J; bases not matched to a gene: 3. The germline gives CDR1 MGHRA, CDR2 YSYEKL. This CDR3 comprises 17 residues. CDR3 DNA: TGCGCCAGCAGCCAAGCGGACAGGGGCCCCTATAATTCACCCCTCCACTTT. Its protein product is CASSQADRGPYNSPLHF.

This clone occurred a few times. Other DNA sequences from this sample encode an identical CDR3 as well. The genes are TRBV11-2 and TRBJ1-3; D remains ambiguous. Germline V gene data show CDR1 as SGHAT and CDR2 as FQNNGV. The length of the CDR3 is 15 residues. V was cut by 7 bases and J by 4 bases, with 17 bases left in between. The CDR3 DNA sequence: TGTGCCAGCATTCTCGACTTAGCTATGGGAAACACCATATATTTT. Protein: CASILDLAMGNTIYF.

This clone has a count of ten or more. The chain combines TRBV15 with TRBJ2-5; possibly TRBD1 for D (6 bases). The length of the CDR3 is 13 residues. Germline CDR1 is LNHNV and CDR2 is YYDKDF (reference sequence). V was trimmed by 5 bases and J by 7 bases, leaving 14 bases between them. The CDR3 protein is CATSAQGEGTQYF. CDR3 nucleotides: TGTGCCACCAGCGCACAGGGAGAGGGGACCCAGTACTTC. The complete variable domain, with remaining parts taken from reference TRBV15 and TRBJ2-5, reads DAMVIQNPRYQVTQFGKPVTLSCSQTLNHNVMYWYQQKSSQAPKLLFHYYDKDFNNEADTPDNFQSRRPNTSFCFLDIRSPGLGDTAMYLCATSAQGEGTQYFGPGTRLLVL.

This clone appeared a few times. V usage is TRBV27 and J usage is TRBJ1-2; no definite D call. This CDR3 is built from 15 residues. Trimming removed 6 bases at V and 8 bases at J, with 22 bases between. From germline, CDR1 is MNHEY and CDR2 SMNVEV (reference sequence). The chain's CDR3 is CASRRTDTVQWGYTF. The CDR3 DNA follows: TGTGCCAGCAGAAGGACCGACACAGTGCAATGGGGCTACACCTTC.

The sample holds many counts of this clone. The genes are TRBV20-1 and TRBJ1-5, with D uncertain. CDR1 and CDR2 from the germline V gene are DFQATT and SNEGSKA (reference sequence). This CDR3 contains 13 residues. V was pared by 5 bases and J by 5 bases, with 13 bases between. This chain's CDR3 is CSALGVRDQPQHF. CDR3 DNA: TGCAGTGCTCTAGGTGTTAGGGATCAGCCCCAGCATTTT.

In this sample, this clone turned up many times. The chain combines TRBV15 with TRBJ2-5; 7 positions match TRBD2. The CDR3 is made up of 15 amino acids. V was clipped by 1 base and J by 5 bases; unmatched bases: 7. Germline-derived CDR1 and CDR2 are LNHNV and YYDKDF (reference sequence). This CDR3 is CATSRAGGSEETQYF. CDR3 nucleotides: TGTGCCACCAGCAGAGCGGGAGGTTCCGAGGAGACCCAGTACTTC.

The chain couples TRBV30 to TRBJ1-1; perhaps TRBD1 as D (5 bases). Trimming took off 0 bases at V and 11 bases at J, with 16 bases between the two ends. Germline CDR1 reads GTSNPN; CDR2 reads SVGIG (reference sequence). This CDR3 has 13 amino acids. CDR3 in amino acids: CAWSVFGQGMAFF. Here the CDR3 DNA reads TGTGCCTGGAGTGTCTTTGGGCAGGGAATGGCTTTCTTT.

The rearrangement joins TRBV2 to TRBJ2-7; 9 positions match TRBD2. The CDR3 has 14 amino acids. Germline CDR1 and CDR2: SNHLY and FYNNEI. V lost 6 bases to trimming and J lost 6 bases; unmatched junction nucleotides: 9. CDR3 DNA: TGTGCCAGCAGGACGGCGGGAGGGTTGGGCGAGCAGTACTTC. Its protein product is CASRTAGGLGEQYF.

In this sample, this clone turned up many times. J is TRBJ2-1 and V is TRBV12-3 or TRBV12-4; 9 bases are a match to TRBD2. V was pared by 3 bases and J by 0 bases, with 6 bases of the junction left unmatched. CDR3 length: 17 amino acids. The CDR3 region is CASSLDSGGPSYNEQFF. The CDR3 DNA reads TGTGCCAGCAGTTTGGATAGCGGGGGCCCCTCCTACAATGAGCAGTTCTTC.